This TCR beta chain was captured in a study of CD8 T cells in Susac syndrome. General study findings and limits: The study conceded that relatively few individuals underwent its TCR sequencing and HLA analysis.

A quantity of roughly 0.5 to 1 ug RNA underwent reverse transcription using random hexamers. Multiplex immunoSEQ PCR targeted 54 Vbeta and 13 Jbeta TCR beta segments. MiXCR was run by TCRdb on the immunoSEQ multiplex PCR reads, yielding one entry per CDR3 protein. This sample has some 130,000 distinct CDR3 sequences, with 65% to 90% found just once. Sequencing of TCR beta was undertaken in CD8+ and CD4+ T cells derived from blood. With regard to this clonotype: What it recognizes is unknown.

Material for sequencing was CD8+ T cells from PBMCs. The receptor's source is a human donor with multiple sclerosis.

The CDR3 nucleotides read TGTGCCAGCAGTTATGGGTTGAACACTGAAGCTTTCTTT. Its translation: CASSYGLNTEAFF. The chain carries TRBV27 and TRBJ1-1, with D hard to call. Germline assignment: CDR1 MNHEY and CDR2 SMNVEV (reference sequence). V lost 4 bases to trimming and J lost 0 bases, with 6 bases between them. The CDR3 loop spans 13 amino acids.